What follows are 28 T cell receptor beta chains derived from one specimen sequenced in a study of T-cell reconstitution after alpha-beta-depleted transplantation in children. Researchers prepared the TCRbeta library using unique molecular identifiers, the study reports. From the PCR reads, TCRdb called clonotypes with MiXCR, one entry per CDR3 protein. Of some 150,000 distinct CDR3 sequences detected, 8.5% to 10% appear once; the ten largest clones hold about a sixth. Here the sequenced sample was PBMCs, mostly from graft donor cells, taken 180 days after TCRalphabeta/CD19-depleted stem cell transplant. These receptors were obtained from a female patient aged 2-10 years who had a stem cell transplant for congenital amegakaryocytic thrombocytopenia, so the T cells may come from the graft donor.

This clonotype was recorded many times. The J gene is TRBJ1-1, the V gene TRBV20-1, with 7 bases lining up with TRBD1. Germline V gene sequence: CDR1 DFQATT, CDR2 SNEGSKA (reference sequence). J lost 1 base, V lost 6 bases, and 8 bases had no gene match. The CDR3 has 14 amino acids. The CDR3 sequence is CSAGTAARNTEAFF. CDR3 in DNA: TGCAGTGCGGGGACAGCGGCGAGGAACACTGAAGCTTTCTTT.

This clonotype is medium-sized (0.01 to 0.1%) within its sample. The rearrangement uses TRBV5-1 and TRBJ2-2; D is possibly TRBD1 (6 bases). The CDR3 runs to 15 residues. Germline loops: CDR1 SGHRS, CDR2 YFSETQ. The V and J ends lost 4 bases and 0 bases respectively, with 10 bases between them. The CDR3 region has the DNA TGCGCCAGCAGCCTCGGACAGCCGAACACCGGGGAGCTGTTTTTT. Protein product: CASSLGQPNTGELFF.

The chain links TRBV7-8 to TRBJ2-7; no clear D. The CDR3 consists of 15 residues. From germline, CDR1 is SGHVS and CDR2 FQNEAQ. The V end was cut by 1 base, the J end by 2 bases, with 12 bases between. CDR3 DNA: TGTGCCAGCAGCTTAGTTCCGCGCTTGACCTACGAGCAGTACTTC. Residues: CASSLVPRLTYEQYF. The full variable domain, its missing parts supplied by reference TRBV7-8 and TRBJ2-7, is GAGVSQSPRYKVAKRGQDVALRCDPISGHVSLFWYQQALGQGPEFLTYFQNEAQLDKSGLPSDRFFAERPEGSVSTLKIQRTQQEDSAVYLCASSLVPRLTYEQYFGPGTRLTVT.

The chain joins TRBV25-1 to TRBJ2-3; 11 bases are shared with TRBD2. After removal of 3 bases from V and 2 bases from J, the junction contained 4 bases not matched to a gene. Germline assignment: CDR1 MGHDK and CDR2 SYGVNS. The length of the CDR3 is 16 residues. CDR3 residues: CASSDLTSGNTDTQYF. The CDR3 region has the DNA TGTGCCAGCAGTGATTTGACTAGCGGGAACACAGATACGCAGTATTTT.

This clonotype was observed many times. V gene TRBV6-5 combines with J gene TRBJ2-1; D unclear. V lost 3 bases to trimming and J lost 8 bases, with 17 bases between them. Germline CDR1 is MNHEY and CDR2 is SVGAGI. The CDR3 totals 15 residues. CDR3 region: CASSYGPAGWDEQFF. The CDR3 nucleotides are TGTGCCAGCAGTTATGGGCCCGCTGGGTGGGATGAGCAGTTCTTC.

This chain links TRBV7-2 with TRBJ1-1, with 8 bases identical to TRBD1. CDR1 and CDR2 from the germline V gene are SGHTA and FQGNSA. The CDR3 consists of 14 residues. With 7 bases clipped from V and 3 bases from J, the junction kept 7 bases outside the gene matches. CDR3 loop: CASTKDRGHTEAFF. CDR3 nucleotide sequence: TGTGCCAGCACCAAAGACAGGGGCCACACTGAAGCTTTCTTT.

This clonotype was seen at least ten times. V gene TRBV7-9 combines with J gene TRBJ2-5, with D uncertain. Germline CDR1 and CDR2: SEHNR and FQNEAQ (reference sequence). CDR3 length equals 15 residues. V was trimmed by 5 bases and J by 5 bases, leaving 18 bases between them. This CDR3 reads CASSPRPLGSETQYF. For the CDR3, the DNA is TGTGCCAGCAGCCCTAGGCCCCTTGGATCGGAGACCCAGTACTTC.

This clonotype was seen more than once but under ten times. The rearrangement links TRBV28 to TRBJ2-7; D is uncertain. From germline, CDR1 is MDHEN and CDR2 SYDVKM. The length of the CDR3 is 14 residues. Trimming cost V 2 bases and J 3 bases, with 11 bases left between them. CDR3 bases: TGTGCCAGCAGTTTAAATCGGGCCCACTACGAGCAGTACTTC. It codes for CASSLNRAHYEQYF.

This clonotype has a count of ten or more. The rearrangement links TRBV20-1 to TRBJ2-5; no firm D call. In germline, CDR1 is DFQATT, CDR2 SNEGSKA (reference sequence). This CDR3 comprises 12 residues. Trimming shortened V by 1 base and J by 2 bases, and 5 bases separated the two germline ends. CDR3 coding DNA: TGCAGTGCTAGAGGGGATCAAGAGACCCAGTACTTC. This sequence encodes CSARGDQETQYF.

The chain uses TRBV20-1 and TRBJ2-5; D is possibly TRBD1 (5 bases). The CDR3 consists of 14 residues. Germline loops: CDR1 DFQATT, CDR2 SNEGSKA (reference sequence). V was trimmed by 0 bases and J by 2 bases, leaving 10 bases between them. CDR3 sequence reads: CSARDWAGQETQYF. DNA for the CDR3: TGCAGTGCTAGAGATTGGGCAGGGCAAGAGACCCAGTACTTC.

This clonotype turned up a few times. The rearrangement joins TRBV4-1 to TRBJ2-5, with D maybe TRBD2 (6 bases). CDR1 is MGHRA, CDR2 YSYEKL, per germline. The CDR3 is made up of 17 amino acids. Trimming cost V 1 base and J 3 bases, with 18 bases left between them. The CDR3 nucleotides are TGCGCCAGCAGCCAAGCGGGGGTTGGGACTGTAGAAGAGACCCAGTACTTC. This encodes CASSQAGVGTVEETQYF.

This clonotype was detected a few times. The chain joins TRBV20-1 to TRBJ2-7; 8 bases agree with TRBD1. Trimming cost V 3 bases and J 5 bases; bases outside gene matches: 9. Germline-derived CDR1 and CDR2 are DFQATT and SNEGSKA (reference sequence). The CDR3 extends over 14 amino acids. Here the CDR3 reads CSASLQGEMDEQYF. CDR3 in DNA: TGCAGTGCTAGTCTACAGGGGGAAATGGACGAGCAGTACTTC.

This clonotype was counted at least ten times. This chain uses TRBV7-3 with TRBJ2-3; possibly TRBD2 for D (6 bases). The V gene's germline CDR1 is SGHTA and CDR2 FQGTGA. V lost 5 bases to trimming and J lost 5 bases, with 11 bases between them. The length of the CDR3 is 13 residues. The CDR3 sequence: CASSTGGRDTQYF. The CDR3 DNA reads TGTGCCAGCAGCACCGGGGGAAGAGATACGCAGTATTTT. The variable domain in full, with the rest retrieved from reference TRBV7-3 and TRBJ2-3, is GAGVSQTPSNKVTEKGKYVELRCDPISGHTALYWYRQSLGQGPEFLIYFQGTGAADDSGLPNDRFFAVRPEGSVSTLKIQRTERGDSAVYLCASSTGGRDTQYFGPGTRLTVL.

This clonotype was observed a few times. The rearrangement uses TRBV28 and TRBJ1-2, with D uncertain. This CDR3 contains 12 residues. Germline V gene lookup returns CDR1 MDHEN and CDR2 SYDVKM. The germline V and J ends were trimmed by 2 bases and 12 bases, with 13 bases remaining between them. CDR3 sequence reads: CASSLLHREHTF. Written as DNA, the CDR3 is TGTGCCAGCAGTTTACTCCACCGTGAACACACCTTC.

This clonotype was found many times. This chain connects TRBV12-3 or TRBV12-4 to TRBJ1-2; the D gene is possibly TRBD1 (5 bases). Trimming took off 0 bases at V and 2 bases at J, with 7 bases between the two ends. The CDR3 has 14 amino acids. CDR3 sequence: CASSLAGGNYGYTF. In DNA, the CDR3 is TGTGCCAGCAGTTTAGCGGGGGGAAACTATGGCTACACCTTC.

This clonotype was counted many times. The rearrangement joins TRBV5-1 to TRBJ2-5; D may be TRBD1 (6 bases). The V and J ends lost 1 base and 4 bases respectively, with 11 bases between them. CDR1 and CDR2 (germline): SGHRS, YFSETQ. This CDR3 region has 14 residues. In DNA form, the CDR3 reads TGCGCCAGCAGCTTGTTCAGGGGAGCAGAGACCCAGTACTTC. Residues: CASSLFRGAETQYF.

The table lists this clonotype with a few counts. This chain connects TRBV7-9 to TRBJ1-2; 10 nucleotides match TRBD1. This CDR3 is 14 amino acids long. The V and J ends lost 5 bases and 3 bases, in that order; junction bases with no gene match: 3. Per the germline V gene, CDR1 is SEHNR and CDR2 is FQNEAQ (reference sequence). The CDR3 region has the DNA TGTGCCAGCAGCCAGGACAGGGGGGACTATGGCTACACCTTC. The encoded protein is CASSQDRGDYGYTF.

The genes are TRBV28 and TRBJ1-5; the D gene is possibly TRBD1 (5 bases). V dropped 4 bases and J dropped 3 bases, with 7 bases sitting between them. The germline gives CDR1 MDHEN, CDR2 SYDVKM. The CDR3 contains 13 residues. Written as DNA, the CDR3 is TGTGCCAGCAGTTCAGGGTTCAATCAGCCCCAGCATTTT. As protein: CASSSGFNQPQHF.

This clonotype has a count of ten or more. The chain employs TRBV12-3 or TRBV12-4 and TRBJ1-3; the match to TRBD1 covers 7 bases. J gave up 7 bases and V 4 bases, and 4 bases lay outside the gene matches. This CDR3 is built from 13 residues. The CDR3 nucleotides are TGTGCCAGCAGTTCCGGGACAGCTAACACCATATATTTT. Its translation: CASSSGTANTIYF.

V is TRBV6-5 and J is TRBJ2-7; D is undetermined. V was trimmed by 2 bases and J by 7 bases, leaving 9 bases between them. CDR3 length: 12 residues. Germline lookup yields CDR1 MNHEY and CDR2 SVGAGI. The CDR3 nucleotides are TGTGCCAGCAGTTACCCCCAGTCTGAGCAGTACTTC. Its translation: CASSYPQSEQYF.

This clonotype appeared a few times. The J gene is TRBJ2-1, the V gene TRBV20-1, with D uncertain. This CDR3 has 16 residues. Germline V gives CDR1 DFQATT, CDR2 SNEGSKA (reference sequence). Trimming stripped 4 bases from V and 1 base from J, with 17 bases between. DNA for the CDR3: TGCAGTGCTACTGCTATACCCCCCAAATCCTACAATGAGCAGTTCTTC. Protein sequence: CSATAIPPKSYNEQFF.

This clonotype was recorded at least ten times. The CDR3 protein is CSVEGYDYEQYF. As DNA, the CDR3 is TGCAGCGTTGAGGGATACGACTACGAGCAGTACTTC. This chain connects TRBV29-1 to TRBJ2-7; no firm D call. This CDR3 is 12 amino acids long. Trimming cost V 3 bases and J 3 bases, with 9 bases left between them. In germline, CDR1 is SQVTM, CDR2 ANQGSEA.

J is TRBJ2-3 and V is TRBV7-7, with TRBD1 identical over 7 bases. CDR3 length: 16 amino acids. CDR1 SSHAT and CDR2 FNYEAQ come from the germline V gene (reference sequence). The V gene end was trimmed by 6 bases and the J gene end by 3 bases; junction bases not matched to a gene: 12. CDR3 bases: TGTGCCAGCAGTTTGCTAGGGGGCAGGGGAACAGATACGCAGTATTTT. It translates to CASSLLGGRGTDTQYF.

This clonotype was observed at least ten times. This chain uses TRBV5-1 with TRBJ2-6; the D is unclear. Germline V CDR1 and CDR2: SGHRS, YFSETQ. The CDR3 runs 14 residues. Trimming cost V 1 base and J 7 bases, with 9 bases left between them. In DNA form, the CDR3 reads TGCGCCAGCAGCTTGAGGGTCGAAGCCAACGTCCTGACTTTC. It encodes CASSLRVEANVLTF.

The table lists this clonotype with many counts. V gene TRBV20-1 combines with J gene TRBJ1-5; D is possibly TRBD1 (5 bases). Per germline, CDR1 DFQATT and CDR2 SNEGSKA (reference sequence). The CDR3 has 15 residues. Trimming shortened V by 0 bases and J by 3 bases, and 12 bases separated the two germline ends. This CDR3 is CSAREGDWDNQPQHF. CDR3 coding DNA: TGCAGTGCTAGAGAAGGGGACTGGGACAATCAGCCCCAGCATTTT.

Ten or more counts support this clonotype. V gene TRBV28 combines with J gene TRBJ2-5, with D perhaps matching TRBD2 (6 bases). The V gene's germline CDR1 is MDHEN and CDR2 SYDVKM. The V gene lost 8 bases and the J gene lost 5 bases, with 18 bases spanning the gap. The CDR3 length is 14 residues. The CDR3 is CASRPRVAGETQYF. The CDR3 DNA sequence: TGTGCCAGCCGGCCTAGAGTCGCGGGGGAGACCCAGTACTTC.

This clonotype was detected many times. The chain employs TRBV12-3 or TRBV12-4 and TRBJ2-1, with D perhaps matching TRBD1 (6 bases). Trimming removed 6 bases at V and 0 bases at J, with 15 bases between. The CDR3 covers 16 residues. The DNA for the CDR3 is TGTGCCAGCAGCATTGGGGGCATTAGCTCCTACAATGAGCAGTTCTTC. As protein: CASSIGGISSYNEQFF.

The chain recombines TRBV29-1 with TRBJ1-2; 9 positions match TRBD1. The V and J ends lost 4 bases and 4 bases, in that order; junction bases with no gene match: 7. CDR1 is SQVTM and CDR2 is ANQGSEA in the germline V gene. The CDR3 totals 14 residues. In nucleotides, the CDR3 is TGCAGCGTTGGGGGGACAGGGAAGGGCTATGGCTACACCTTC. It is translated as CSVGGTGKGYGYTF.